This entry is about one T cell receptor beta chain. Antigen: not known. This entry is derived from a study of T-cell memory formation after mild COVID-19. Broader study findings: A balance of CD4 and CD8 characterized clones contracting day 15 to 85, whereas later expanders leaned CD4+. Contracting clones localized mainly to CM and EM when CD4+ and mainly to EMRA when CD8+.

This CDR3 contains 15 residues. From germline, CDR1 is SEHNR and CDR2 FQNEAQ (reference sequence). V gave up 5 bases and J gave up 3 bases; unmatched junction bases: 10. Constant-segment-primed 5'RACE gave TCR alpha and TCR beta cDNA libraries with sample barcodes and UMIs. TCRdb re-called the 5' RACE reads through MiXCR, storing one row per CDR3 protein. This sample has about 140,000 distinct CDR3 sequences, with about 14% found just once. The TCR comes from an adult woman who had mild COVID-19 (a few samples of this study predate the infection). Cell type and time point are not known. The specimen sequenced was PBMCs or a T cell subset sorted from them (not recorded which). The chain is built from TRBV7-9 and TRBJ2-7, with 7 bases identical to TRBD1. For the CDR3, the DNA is TGTGCCAGCAGCCCAAGACAGGGCCGGGACTACGAGCAGTACTTC. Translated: CASSPRQGRDYEQYF.